This T cell receptor (beta chain) was observed in a study of blood T cell repertoires in COVID-19. Across the study: Whether acute or convalescent, the COVID-19 samples came from the United States, Italy and Spain.

Germline CDR1 is SGHTA and CDR2 is FQGNSA. The length of the CDR3 is 16 residues. V lost 6 bases to trimming and J lost 1 base; unmatched junction nucleotides: 4. The participants were between roughly 18 and 90 years old and came from 24 US areas. Which cohort a participant joined came from the clinical history participants gave. Profiling relied on immunoSEQ multiplex PCR, and the TCRdb table lists in-frame clones only, not all of them. Of approximately 380,000 clones in the sample, 88% were seen once. The rearrangement uses TRBV7-2 and TRBJ2-1; 12 bases are a match to TRBD2. The sample consisted of PBMCs or T cells enriched from blood (not recorded which). This clonotype was obtained from a young woman who had recovered from COVID-19. The CDR3 region has the DNA TGTGCCAGCAGTTGGACTAGCGGGGCTTCCTACAATGAGCAGTTCTTC. It specifies CASSWTSGASYNEQFF.